Presented here are 32 T cell receptor beta chains from one specimen sequenced in a study of T cell changes during pregnancy in multiple sclerosis. This table comes from immunoSEQ multiplex PCR, and its TCRdb copy is limited to in-frame clones, with some not included. Seen here are approximately 35,000 clones, 90% observed once, and the top ten hold over 0.35%. The sequences come from CD4+ T cells from peripheral blood mononuclear cells, collected in the second trimester of pregnancy. The receptors were gathered from a female donor in good health, enrolled as a control in a pregnancy study.

V gene TRBV10-3 combines with J gene TRBJ1-4, with TRBD1 identical over 9 bases. The V gene's germline CDR1 is ENHRY and CDR2 SYGVKD. CDR3 length: 16 residues. The trim removed 4 bases at V and 7 bases at J, leaving 10 bases unmatched. The CDR3 protein is CAISGGPGQGGEKLFF. DNA for the CDR3: TGTGCCATCAGTGGGGGACCGGGACAGGGAGGTGAAAAACTGTTTTTT.

V gene TRBV19 combines with J gene TRBJ1-2; tentatively, D is TRBD1 (6 bases). Germline V gene sequence: CDR1 LNHDA, CDR2 SQIVND (reference sequence). The CDR3 has 12 amino acids. V lost 1 base and J lost 10, with 10 bases in between. The CDR3 region is CASSIGTAPYTF. The DNA for the CDR3 is TGTGCCAGTAGTATAGGGACAGCCCCCTACACCTTC.

This sequence joins TRBV30 and TRBJ1-1; a possible D gene is TRBD1 (6 bases). Per germline, CDR1 GTSNPN and CDR2 SVGIG (reference sequence). V was trimmed by 2 bases and J by 6 bases, leaving 13 bases between them. The CDR3 covers 13 residues. CDR3 in amino acids: CAWSKSGASEAFF. In DNA form, the CDR3 reads TGTGCCTGGAGTAAATCAGGGGCCTCTGAAGCTTTCTTT.

This CDR3 is CASSFDMSSYNEQFF. The CDR3 DNA is TGTGCCAGCAGCTTCGATATGAGCTCCTACAATGAGCAGTTCTTC. V gene TRBV5-4 combines with J gene TRBJ2-1, with D unclear. The CDR3 loop spans 15 amino acids. The germline V gene encodes CDR1 SGHNT and CDR2 YYREEE (reference sequence). V was clipped by 2 bases and J by 0 bases, with 9 bases between them.

This rearrangement joins TRBV19 to TRBJ1-1, with 8 positions matching TRBD1. This CDR3 is built from 15 residues. With 6 bases clipped from V and 1 base from J, the junction kept 7 bases outside the gene matches. The germline V gene has CDR1 LNHDA and CDR2 SQIVND (reference sequence). DNA of the CDR3: TGTGCCAGTAGCGTGGACAGGGCAAGGAACACTGAAGCTTTCTTT. Translated: CASSVDRARNTEAFF.

This chain links TRBV9 with TRBJ2-5; 11 bases agree with TRBD2. The CDR3 has 17 amino acids. The V segment lost 0 bases and the J segment 1 base; nucleotides outside the gene matches: 5. Germline lookup yields CDR1 SGDLS and CDR2 YYNGEE. CDR3 loop: CASSVVEGLAAQETQYF. Written as DNA, the CDR3 is TGTGCCAGCAGCGTAGTTGAGGGACTAGCGGCCCAAGAGACCCAGTACTTC.

The V and J genes are TRBV5-4 and TRBJ1-2; the D gene is possibly TRBD1 (6 bases). Germline V gene data show CDR1 as SGHNT and CDR2 as YYREEE (reference sequence). V dropped 3 bases and J dropped 1 base, with 10 bases sitting between them. The CDR3 has 14 amino acids. The DNA for the CDR3 is TGTGCCAGCAGCTCCCGGACAGTTAACTATGGCTACACCTTC. This encodes CASSSRTVNYGYTF.

This clone is medium-sized by share. V gene TRBV20-1 combines with J gene TRBJ2-5; 9 nucleotides align to TRBD1. The CDR3 length is 11 residues. V was pared by 5 bases and J by 9 bases, with 4 bases of the junction left unmatched. Germline CDR1 DFQATT, CDR2 SNEGSKA (reference sequence). CDR3 in amino acids: CSAADRGAQYF. The CDR3 coding sequence is TGCAGTGCTGCCGACAGGGGGGCCCAGTACTTC.

The chain links TRBV2 to TRBJ1-6; 9 bases agree with TRBD1. Germline V gene lookup returns CDR1 SNHLY and CDR2 FYNNEI. The ends lost 6 bases at V and 5 bases at J; junction bases unmatched: 2. The CDR3 has 14 residues. The CDR3 spells CASRGQGNNSPLHF. The DNA of the CDR3 is TGTGCCAGCAGGGGACAGGGTAATAATTCACCCCTCCACTTT.

J is TRBJ2-7 and V is TRBV30, with 7 positions matching TRBD1. This CDR3 spans 14 amino acids. V lost 5 bases, J lost 3 bases, and 10 bases stayed unmatched. CDR1 is GTSNPN, CDR2 SVGIG, per germline (reference sequence). The CDR3 region has the DNA TGTGCCTGGGCTCCCAAGGGGGCGGACTACGAGCAGTACTTC. This encodes CAWAPKGADYEQYF. Together with reference TRBV30 and TRBJ2-7, the CDR3 gives the full variable domain: SQTIHQWPATLVQPVGSPLSLECTVEGTSNPNLYWYRQAAGRGLQLLFYSVGIGQISSEVPQNLSASRPQDRQFILSSKKLLLSDSGFYLCAWAPKGADYEQYFGPGTRLTVT.

This chain uses TRBV7-2 with TRBJ1-5; D is ambiguous. The CDR3 sequence is 15 residues long. With 2 bases removed from V and 3 bases from J, the gap between germline ends came to 11 bases. Germline-derived CDR1 and CDR2 are SGHTA and FQGNSA. The CDR3 DNA follows: TGTGCCAGCAGCTTATTCCACGGGTCCAATCAGCCCCAGCATTTT. Residues: CASSLFHGSNQPQHF.

The chain combines TRBV9 with TRBJ2-7; D gene uncertain. The CDR3 extends over 15 amino acids. Trimming took 0 bases from V and 4 from J, leaving 14 bases between them. Looked up from germline, CDR1 is SGDLS and CDR2 is YYNGEE. CDR3 loop: CASSVESAIGYEQYF. In DNA form, the CDR3 reads TGTGCCAGCAGCGTAGAGTCCGCTATCGGGTACGAGCAGTACTTC.

V and J are TRBV12-5 and TRBJ1-2; TRBD1 matches 9 bases. The CDR3 sequence is 17 residues long. The V gene's germline CDR1 is LGHNT and CDR2 FRNRAP. J lost 3 bases, V lost 0 bases, and 8 bases had no gene match. The DNA of the CDR3 is TGTGCTAGTGGTTTGGTACCCCGGGACAGGGATCACTATGGCTACACCTTC. As protein: CASGLVPRDRDHYGYTF.

With regard to this clone: This sample includes further DNA sequences coding for the same CDR3. The chain couples TRBV5-1 to TRBJ1-3; D is ambiguous. Looked up from germline, CDR1 is SGHRS and CDR2 is YFSETQ. Trimming took 4 bases from V and 2 from J, leaving 16 bases between them. CDR3 length: 16 amino acids. This CDR3 reads CASSPELGQAGNTIYF. The CDR3 DNA reads TGCGCCAGCAGCCCAGAACTGGGCCAAGCTGGAAACACCATATATTTT. Complete variable domain (other parts from reference TRBV5-1 and TRBJ1-3): KAGVTQTPRYLIKTRGQQVTLSCSPISGHRSVSWYQQTPGQGLQFLFEYFSETQRNKGNFPGRFSGRQFSNSRSEMNVSTLELGDSALYLCASSPELGQAGNTIYFGEGSWLTVV.

The chain joins TRBV27 to TRBJ2-2; weak D call: TRBD1 (6 bases). Between the trimmed V and J ends, which lost 4 bases and 2 bases, there was a span of 14 bases. Germline V gene data show CDR1 as MNHEY and CDR2 as SMNVEV (reference sequence). The CDR3 has 16 amino acids. As DNA, the CDR3 is TGTGCCAGCAGTTCTCCGGGACAACCCAACACCGGGGAGCTGTTTTTT. Translated, it gives CASSSPGQPNTGELFF.

The genes are TRBV2 and TRBJ2-1, with 8 bases matching TRBD2. Germline V gene lookup returns CDR1 SNHLY and CDR2 FYNNEI. The J segment lost 5 bases and the V segment lost 5 bases, leaving 11 bases of the junction unmatched. The CDR3 runs to 16 residues. DNA of the CDR3: TGTGCCAGCAGTCCTTTTTTAGCGGGGATCCACAATGAGCAGTTCTTC. It translates to CASSPFLAGIHNEQFF.

The genes are TRBV4-2 and TRBJ2-7, with 10 bases matching TRBD2. CDR1 LGHNA and CDR2 YNFKEQ come from the germline V gene. This CDR3 region has 15 residues. J was trimmed by 0 bases and V by 1 base; bases with no gene match: 0. The CDR3, as DNA: TGTGCCAGCAGCCAAGGACTAGCGGGCTCCTACGAGCAGTACTTC. It codes for CASSQGLAGSYEQYF.

The CDR3 DNA reads TGTGCCAGCAGTGAAGAAGTAGCGGGAGGGCCCTTAGATACGCAGTATTTT. Amino acid sequence: CASSEEVAGGPLDTQYF. This rearrangement joins TRBV6-1 to TRBJ2-3; TRBD2 aligns across 11 bases. CDR3 length: 17 residues. The trim removed 1 base at V and 5 bases at J, leaving 8 bases unmatched. Germline V gene data show CDR1 as MNHNS and CDR2 as SASEGT.

This clone was seen once. The CDR3: CASSDTGYGYTF. The CDR3 nucleotides are TGTGCCAGCAGCGACACAGGTTATGGCTACACCTTC. The chain combines TRBV11-3 with TRBJ1-2; D might be TRBD1 (5 bases). This CDR3 has 12 amino acids. Germline loops: CDR1 SGHNT, CDR2 YENEEA. V lost 5 bases to trimming and J lost 5 bases, with 9 bases between them.

The chain couples TRBV28 to TRBJ2-7; D remains unclear. V gave up 1 base and J gave up 4 bases, with 8 bases separating them. This CDR3 contains 13 residues. Germline V CDR1 and CDR2: MDHEN, SYDVKM. DNA for the CDR3: TGTGCCAGCAGTTTATCCGCCCAGTACGAGCAGTACTTC. The encoded protein is CASSLSAQYEQYF.

Written as DNA, the CDR3 is TGTGCCAGCAGTGAAAAGACTGCGGGCTACACCTTC. Translating it yields CASSEKTAGYTF. The chain is built from TRBV2 and TRBJ1-2; D gene ambiguous. CDR1 and CDR2 (germline): SNHLY, FYNNEI. V was clipped by 2 bases and J by 8 bases, with 9 bases between them. This CDR3 is built from 12 residues.

The V call is TRBV2, the J call TRBJ2-3, with D perhaps TRBD2 (5 bases). The germline V gene encodes CDR1 SNHLY and CDR2 FYNNEI. The CDR3 has 13 amino acids. Trimming removed 9 bases from V and 6 bases from J, with 16 bases in between. CDR3 DNA: TGTGCCAGTCAAAGCGGTGGGGAGGATACGCAGTATTTT. This encodes CASQSGGEDTQYF.

The CDR3 is CPPQGQGRSNEKLFF. DNA of the CDR3: TGCCCCCCGCAGGGCCAGGGAAGGTCTAATGAAAAACTGTTTTTT. V and J are TRBV29-1 and TRBJ1-4; possible D gene TRBD1, 5 bases. The germline gives CDR1 SQVTM, CDR2 ANQGSEA. There are 15 residues in the CDR3. Complete variable domain (other parts from reference TRBV29-1 and TRBJ1-4): SAVISQKPSRDICQRGTSLTIQCQVDSQVTMMFWYRQQPGQSLTLIATANQGSEATYESGFVIDKFPISRPNLTFSTLTVSNMSPEDSSIYLCPPQGQGRSNEKLFFGSGTQLSVL.

The genes are TRBV6-5 and TRBJ1-4; D gene ambiguous. Germline CDR1 reads MNHEY; CDR2 reads SVGAGI. The ends were cut back, 6 bases at V and 5 bases at J, with 13 bases in the middle. This CDR3 contains 14 residues. This CDR3 is CASSTTGRNEKLFF. The CDR3, as DNA: TGTGCCAGCAGCACCACGGGAAGGAATGAAAAACTGTTTTTT.

The chain recombines TRBV10-3 with TRBJ2-1; the match to TRBD2 covers 8 bases. V was pared by 3 bases and J by 7 bases, with 8 bases of the junction left unmatched. Germline CDR1 is ENHRY and CDR2 is SYGVKD. This CDR3 spans 15 amino acids. CDR3 region: CAISEPAGVLNEQFF. The CDR3 bases are TGTGCCATCAGTGAACCAGCGGGGGTTTTGAATGAGCAGTTCTTC.

CDR3 sequence: CASSSDRGYYEQYF. The DNA for the CDR3 is TGTGCCAGCAGCTCGGACAGGGGGTACTACGAGCAGTACTTC. The chain is built from TRBV5-5 and TRBJ2-7, with TRBD1 identical over 10 bases. From germline, CDR1 is SGHKS and CDR2 YYEKEE (reference sequence). This CDR3 spans 14 amino acids. V lost 3 bases to trimming and J lost 3 bases; unmatched junction nucleotides: 3.

V and J are TRBV1 and TRBJ1-2; whether TRBD1, the table's D call, matches the DNA was not checked. TRBV1 is listed as a pseudogene. CDR3 length: 12 residues. Written as DNA, the CDR3 is TGCACCAGCAGGCAGGGGGTGGAGGGCTACACCTTC. It translates to CTSRQGVEGYTF.

This clone was observed a single time. The chain uses TRBV11-3 and TRBJ1-6; 10 positions agree with TRBD1. The CDR3 runs 15 residues. Germline V gives CDR1 SGHNT, CDR2 YENEEA. V lost 5 bases to trimming and J lost 10 bases; unmatched junction nucleotides: 8. The CDR3 sequence is CASSQGTGEGSPLHF. The CDR3 region has the DNA TGTGCCAGCAGCCAGGGGACAGGGGAGGGGTCACCCCTCCACTTT.

This clone was recorded a few times. The chain joins TRBV6-1 to TRBJ1-1; D possibly corresponds to TRBD1 (5 bases). Germline V gene lookup returns CDR1 MNHNS and CDR2 SASEGT. The CDR3 is 12 amino acids. The germline V and J ends were trimmed by 1 base and 10 bases, with 10 bases remaining between them. Written as DNA, the CDR3 is TGTGCCAGCAGTGAAGTAGGGAGGGGAGCTTTCTTT. This codes for CASSEVGRGAFF.

The sample holds one count of this clone. The rearrangement links TRBV6-5 to TRBJ1-5; D may be TRBD1 (5 bases). The CDR3 length is 15 residues. Trimming took off 2 bases at V and 9 bases at J, with 17 bases between the two ends. The germline gives CDR1 MNHEY, CDR2 SVGAGI. In DNA, the CDR3 is TGTGCCAGCAGTTACCCCCCGACAGCCGGGAGGCCCCAGCATTTT. The encoded protein is CASSYPPTAGRPQHF.

J is TRBJ2-3 and V is TRBV18; TRBD2 matches 8 bases. Germline V gives CDR1 KGHSH, CDR2 LQKENI. The V segment lost 5 bases and the J segment 4 bases; nucleotides outside the gene matches: 8. CDR3 size: 15 residues. CDR3 sequence (DNA): TGTGCCAGCTCAGACTATGGACTAGCTCCAGATACGCAGTATTTT. Translated, it gives CASSDYGLAPDTQYF.

In its sample, this clone was seen once. This rearrangement joins TRBV18 to TRBJ1-1; no clear D gene. Trimming left V 4 bases short and J 8 bases short, with 17 bases between. Germline CDR1 and CDR2: KGHSH and LQKENI. The CDR3 consists of 14 residues. CDR3 sequence reads: CASSLGSGNKEAFF. CDR3 coding DNA: TGTGCCAGCTCACTTGGTTCGGGGAACAAAGAAGCTTTCTTT. The full variable domain, completed using reference TRBV18 and TRBJ1-1, is NAGVMQNPRHLVRRRGQEARLRCSPMKGHSHVYWYRQLPEEGLKFMVYLQKENIIDESGMPKERFSAEFPKEGPSILRIQQVVRGDSAAYFCASSLGSGNKEAFFGQGTRLTVV.